One and the same sample provided the 15 T cell receptor beta chains below, sequenced in a study of OX40 agonist ivuxolimab in advanced cancers. TCRdb keeps only in-frame clones here, not all; method: immunoSEQ multiplex PCR. This table holds around 80,000 clones, around 92% found once. The sequences come from CD4+ or CD8+ T cells sorted from blood, collected in a trial of the OX40 agonist ivuxolimab. Receptors were obtained from an adult with an advanced solid tumor such as melanoma, head and neck, liver or kidney cancer.

The V call is TRBV30, the J call TRBJ1-2; D gene ambiguous. CDR1 and CDR2 (germline): GTSNPN, SVGIG (reference sequence). This CDR3 spans 12 amino acids. Deletions cut 2 bases from V and 5 bases from J, with 9 bases between. The CDR3 DNA follows: TGTGCCTGGAGTCCCACTAGGTATGGCTACACCTTC. It codes for CAWSPTRYGYTF. Filled out from reference TRBV30 and TRBJ1-2, the complete variable domain reads SQTIHQWPATLVQPVGSPLSLECTVEGTSNPNLYWYRQAAGRGLQLLFYSVGIGQISSEVPQNLSASRPQDRQFILSSKKLLLSDSGFYLCAWSPTRYGYTFGSGTRLTVV.

This chain links TRBV6-4 with TRBJ1-1; D gene ambiguous. The germline V gene has CDR1 MRHNA and CDR2 SNTAGT. The CDR3 length is 14 residues. Trimming stripped 5 bases from V and 3 bases from J, with 13 bases between. As DNA, the CDR3 is TGTGCCAGCAGTCCCCAGGTAGGGTACACTGAAGCTTTCTTT. This gives the protein CASSPQVGYTEAFF.

The chain joins TRBV27 to TRBJ1-5; perhaps TRBD1 as D (5 bases). V was pared by 6 bases and J by 1 base, with 22 bases between. From germline, CDR1 is MNHEY and CDR2 SMNVEV (reference sequence). This CDR3 spans 18 amino acids. The CDR3 DNA reads TGTGCCAGCAGGCCTCTACCCTCCAGGGTAGGGAGCAATCAGCCCCAGCATTTT. Its translation is CASRPLPSRVGSNQPQHF.

This clone was seen once. The V gene is TRBV4-1, the J gene TRBJ2-7; D gene uncertain. Trimming took off 0 bases at V and 3 bases at J, with 18 bases between the two ends. The CDR3 sequence is 17 residues long. From germline, CDR1 is MGHRA and CDR2 YSYEKL. DNA for the CDR3: TGCGCCAGCAGCCAAGATGGTTGCGTCGATCCTGGCTACGAGCAGTACTTC. It yields the protein CASSQDGCVDPGYEQYF.

CDR3 nucleotides: TGTGCCAGCAGTTTATCGGTGGTCGCGAGCACTGAAGCTTTCTTT. It specifies CASSLSVVASTEAFF. The J gene is TRBJ1-1, the V gene TRBV27; D unresolved. Trimming cost V 0 bases and J 4 bases, with 12 bases left between them. The V gene's germline CDR1 is MNHEY and CDR2 SMNVEV (reference sequence). There are 15 residues in the CDR3.

CDR3 DNA sequence: TGTGCCAGTAGTATGAGCAGGGGCTTTAATTCACCCCTCCACTTT. Amino acids: CASSMSRGFNSPLHF. The gene calls are TRBV19 and TRBJ1-6, with D possibly TRBD1 on 6 matching bases. The V gene's germline CDR1 is LNHDA and CDR2 SQIVND (reference sequence). The length of the CDR3 is 15 residues. Trimming left V 3 bases short and J 6 bases short, with 12 bases between.

The chain is built from TRBV10-1 and TRBJ2-1, with D perhaps being TRBD1 or TRBD2 (5 bases each). The V end lost 0 bases, the J end lost 7 bases, and 13 bases lay between the germline ends. The length of the CDR3 is 15 residues. Per the germline V gene, CDR1 is WNHNN and CDR2 is SYGVQD (reference sequence). The CDR3 nucleotides are TGCGCCAGCAGTGAGTCCCCCGGGACCCTGAATGAGCAGTTCTTC. It specifies CASSESPGTLNEQFF.

This chain links TRBV30 with TRBJ1-2; D is unclear. CDR1 is GTSNPN and CDR2 is SVGIG in the germline V gene (reference sequence). The germline V and J ends were trimmed by 3 bases and 8 bases, with 13 bases remaining between them. This CDR3 spans 12 amino acids. The CDR3 region has the DNA TGTGCCTGGAGAAGGTCAGTGTGGGGCTACACCTTC. Its translation is CAWRRSVWGYTF.

The chain couples TRBV6-5 to TRBJ2-7; D might be TRBD1 (6 bases). Trimming cost V 4 bases and J 1 base, with 8 bases left between them. Germline V lookup: CDR1 MNHEY, CDR2 SVGAGI. The CDR3 length is 13 residues. The CDR3 DNA is TGTGCCAGCAGTTGGGGGCTTTCCTACGAGCAGTACTTC. This encodes CASSWGLSYEQYF.

V usage is TRBV4-1 and J usage is TRBJ1-6; D not resolved. Deletions cut 1 base from V and 0 bases from J, with 7 bases between. Germline V lookup: CDR1 MGHRA, CDR2 YSYEKL. This CDR3 has 16 residues. The DNA of the CDR3 is TGCGCCAGCAGCCAAGGGGCAGCCTCCTATAATTCACCCCTCCACTTT. Translating gives CASSQGAASYNSPLHF.

The V call is TRBV7-9, the J call TRBJ1-1; D may be TRBD1 (6 bases). The CDR3 covers 14 residues. Trimming took off 5 bases at V and 1 base at J, with 11 bases between the two ends. Germline V gene lookup returns CDR1 SEHNR and CDR2 FQNEAQ (reference sequence). The CDR3 nucleotides read TGTGCCAGCAGCAAACAGGGTGCGAACACTGAAGCTTTCTTT. It is translated as CASSKQGANTEAFF.

The chain joins TRBV10-2 to TRBJ1-5; tentatively, D is TRBD1 (5 bases). The V and J ends lost 6 bases and 2 bases respectively, with 14 bases between them. This CDR3 is 15 amino acids long. CDR1 WSHSY and CDR2 SAAADI come from the germline V gene. DNA of the CDR3: TGCGCCAGCAGCGCAGGGCTGGAGGGCAATCAGCCCCAGCATTTT. It specifies CASSAGLEGNQPQHF.

Remarks on this clone: The sample contains more than one DNA sequence encoding this CDR3. The chain is built from TRBV7-3 and TRBJ2-2; perhaps TRBD2 as D (5 bases). Germline CDR1 reads SGHTA; CDR2 reads FQGTGA. There are 17 residues in the CDR3. Trimming pared 2 bases from V and 1 base from J, leaving 14 bases between. The CDR3 region is CASSLALSGMNTGELFF. CDR3 DNA: TGTGCCAGCAGCTTAGCCCTCTCCGGGATGAACACCGGGGAGCTGTTTTTT.

The CDR3 coding sequence is TGTGCCAGCAGTCGCAGCGGGGTCTACTCCTACGAGCAGTACTTC. As protein: CASSRSGVYSYEQYF. The J gene is TRBJ2-7, the V gene TRBV6-9; 7 bases match TRBD2. This CDR3 comprises 15 residues. V dropped 5 bases and J dropped 0; count of bases not matched to a gene: 7. Germline V gene sequence: CDR1 MNHGY, CDR2 SVAAGI.

The chain links TRBV7-3 to TRBJ2-7; 9 nucleotides match TRBD1. This CDR3 spans 14 amino acids. The germline V gene has CDR1 SGHTA and CDR2 FQGTGA. The V and J ends lost 5 bases and 5 bases, in that order; junction bases with no gene match: 7. The CDR3 DNA reads as TGTGCCAGCAGCCCACAGGGGGCGCTCCACGAGCAGTACTTC. Encoded protein: CASSPQGALHEQYF.